The clone carrying this TCR beta chain was seen only once. Recruitment covered about two dozen US areas and drew participants whose ages spanned roughly 18 to 100 years. The CDR3 runs 14 residues. V was shortened by 0 bases and J by 3 bases, with 9 bases between the two germline ends. Germline CDR1 is SGHAT and CDR2 is FQNNGV. In the authors' workflow: Amplification with reference gene primers provided the estimates of nucleated cell counts. Some clones are missing from TCRdb's copy, which holds only in-frame ones; the method was immunoSEQ multiplex PCR. V, J and clone size are those of that table, while D and trimming were read from the DNA. The sample records more than 60,000 clones, about 88% being singletons. This record comes from a study of blood T cell repertoires in COVID-19. Study summary: PBMCs, B-cell-depleted T cells, or T cells were the source of the cDNA or gDNA that made up the material.

The J gene is TRBJ2-7, the V gene TRBV11-2; D possibly corresponds to TRBD1 (6 bases). This clonotype originated in a woman aged 40 to 49 who had recovered from COVID-19. The sequenced sample consisted of PBMCs or T cells enriched from blood (not recorded which). CDR3 protein: CASSLELGGYEQYF. In DNA form, the CDR3 reads TGTGCCAGCAGCTTAGAACTAGGGGGCTACGAGCAGTACTTC.